This TCR beta chain was captured in a study of chemoradiotherapy in HPV16-positive cancers. This CDR3 is 12 amino acids long. Germline V lookup: CDR1 KGHSH, CDR2 LQKENI. Trimming pared 6 bases from V and 5 bases from J, leaving 11 bases between. TCRdb keeps only in-frame clones here, not all; method: immunoSEQ multiplex PCR. The sample lists about 4,400 clones, around 77% occurring once. The sequence was collected from a human donor with HPV-associated anogenital cancer. V gene TRBV18 combines with J gene TRBJ2-7; a possible D gene is TRBD2 (6 bases). The sample in question was tumor tissue, obtained from a patient who underwent chemoradiotherapy. CDR3 sequence: CASSPEGHEQYF. For the CDR3, the DNA is TGTGCCAGCTCCCCGGAGGGCCACGAGCAGTACTTC.